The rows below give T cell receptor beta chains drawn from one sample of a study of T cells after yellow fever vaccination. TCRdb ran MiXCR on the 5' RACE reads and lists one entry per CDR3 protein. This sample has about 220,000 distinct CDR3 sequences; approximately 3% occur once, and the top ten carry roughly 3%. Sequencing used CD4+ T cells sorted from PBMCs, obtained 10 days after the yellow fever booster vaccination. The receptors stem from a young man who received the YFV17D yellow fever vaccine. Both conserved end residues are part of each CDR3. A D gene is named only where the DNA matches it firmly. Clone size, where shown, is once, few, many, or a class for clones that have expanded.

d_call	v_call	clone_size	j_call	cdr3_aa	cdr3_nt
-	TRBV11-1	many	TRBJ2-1	CASSSPGFGLDTYNEQFF	TGTGCCAGCAGCTCCCCCGGGTTCGGGTTGGATACATACAATGAGCAGTTCTTC
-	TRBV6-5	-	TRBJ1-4	CASSYSREKLFF	TGTGCCAGCAGTTACTCCAGGGAAAAACTGTTTTTT
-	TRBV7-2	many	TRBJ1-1	CASSLLGLLRNTEAFF	TGTGCCAGCAGCTTACTGGGACTCCTGAGGAACACTGAAGCTTTCTTT
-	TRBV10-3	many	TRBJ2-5	CAISLRDEGTQYF	TGTGCCATCAGTCTACGGGACGAGGGGACCCAGTACTTC
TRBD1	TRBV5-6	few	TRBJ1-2	CASSFRSGGNYGYTF	TGTGCCAGCAGCTTCCGTTCAGGGGGAAACTATGGCTACACCTTC
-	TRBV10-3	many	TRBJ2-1	CAISEGHSSYNEQFF	TGTGCCATCAGTGAAGGCCATAGCTCCTACAATGAGCAGTTCTTC
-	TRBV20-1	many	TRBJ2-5	CSAPIQGGETQYF	TGCAGTGCTCCGATTCAGGGCGGAGAGACCCAGTACTTC
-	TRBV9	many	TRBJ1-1	CASSPNRENTEAFF	TGTGCCAGCAGCCCTAACCGAGAAAACACTGAAGCTTTCTTT
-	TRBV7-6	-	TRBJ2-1	CASSPVGGSYNEQFF	TGTGCCAGCAGTCCGGTAGGGGGTTCCTACAATGAGCAGTTCTTC
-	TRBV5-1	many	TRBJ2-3	CASSLGDSTDTQYF	TGCGCCAGCAGCTTGGGTGACAGCACAGATACGCAGTATTTT
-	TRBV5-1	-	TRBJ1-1	CASSSPGTNTEAFF	TGCGCCAGCAGCTCACCCGGGACCAACACTGAAGCTTTCTTT
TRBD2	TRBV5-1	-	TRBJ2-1	CASSYLAGATYNEQFF	TGCGCCAGCAGCTATTTAGCGGGGGCCACCTACAATGAGCAGTTCTTC
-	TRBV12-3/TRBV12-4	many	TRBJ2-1	CASSLDGLAGADNEQFF	TGTGCCAGCAGTTTAGACGGGTTGGCAGGGGCCGACAATGAGCAGTTCTTC
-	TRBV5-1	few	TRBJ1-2	CASKTAETYYGYTF	TGCGCCAGCAAAACGGCGGAAACCTACTATGGCTACACCTTC
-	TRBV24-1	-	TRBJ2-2	CATSDLFPGAPTGELFF	TGTGCCACCAGTGATTTGTTCCCGGGGGCGCCTACCGGGGAGCTGTTTTTT
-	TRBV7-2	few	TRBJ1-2	CASSADGFYGYTF	TGTGCCAGCAGCGCGGACGGATTCTATGGCTACACCTTC
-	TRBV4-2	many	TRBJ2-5	CASSQEYRSQETQYF	TGTGCCAGCAGCCAAGAATACAGGAGCCAAGAGACCCAGTACTTC
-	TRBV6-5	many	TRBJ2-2	CASSYQRTTGELFF	TGTGCCAGCAGTTACCAGCGGACCACCGGGGAGCTGTTTTTT
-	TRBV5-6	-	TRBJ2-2	CASSWGRTNTGELFF	TGTGCCAGCAGCTGGGGAAGGACCAACACCGGGGAGCTGTTTTTT
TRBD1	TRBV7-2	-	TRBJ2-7	CASSLAPGQGYEQYF	TGTGCCAGCAGCTTAGCTCCGGGACAGGGCTACGAGCAGTACTTC
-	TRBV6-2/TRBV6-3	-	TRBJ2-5	CASTSRHQGRETQYF	TGTGCCAGCACGTCCCGTCACCAAGGACGAGAGACCCAGTACTTC
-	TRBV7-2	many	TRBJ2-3	CASSSHTTDTQYF	TGTGCCAGCAGCTCCCACACCACAGATACGCAGTATTTT
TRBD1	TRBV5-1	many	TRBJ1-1	CASSPTDRGRTEAFF	TGCGCCAGCAGCCCTACGGACAGGGGGCGGACTGAAGCTTTCTTT